These 2 T cell receptor beta chains were sequenced from one sample in a study of T cells in narcolepsy. TCRdb's copy holds only in-frame clones and misses some; the assay was immunoSEQ multiplex PCR. The sample yields around 30,000 clones, around 90% seen once. Sequenced sample: CD45RA- memory CD4+ T cells from PBMCs. The receptors shown here come from a human donor with narcolepsy.

The rearrangement joins TRBV29-1 to TRBJ2-3; TRBD2 aligns across 7 bases. The CDR3 spans 15 residues. With 5 bases clipped from V and 1 base from J, the junction kept 9 bases outside the gene matches. The V gene's germline CDR1 is SQVTM and CDR2 ANQGSEA. DNA for the CDR3: TGCAGCGTTTCGACCGGGAGCGGGGGCACAGATACGCAGTATTTT. Its protein product is CSVSTGSGGTDTQYF.

Here the CDR3 reads CASSLAGGLAYEQFF. The DNA of the CDR3 is TGCGCCAGCAGCTTGGCCGGGGGACTAGCCTATGAGCAGTTCTTC. This sequence joins TRBV5-1 and TRBJ2-1, with 9 bases fitting TRBD2. Trimming removed 0 bases from V and 8 bases from J; junction bases left unmatched: 6. The CDR3 length is 15 residues. Per the germline V gene, CDR1 is SGHRS and CDR2 is YFSETQ.